Shown below are 31 T cell receptor beta chains from a single sample sequenced in a study of T cell responses to AZD1222 COVID-19 vaccine. Sequencing used immunoSEQ multiplex PCR; TCRdb keeps in-frame clones, though not all of them. The sample comprises 150,000 or so clones, roughly 88% of which are singletons, and roughly 3.5% rests with the top ten. Here the sequenced sample was peripheral blood, taken on day 0 of MenACWY control vaccination. The receptors stem from an adult in good health.

This clone has only a few counts. The sample holds other DNA sequences that translate to the same CDR3. The rearrangement uses TRBV7-3 and TRBJ2-5; TRBD1 might be the D (6 bases). The CDR3 has 14 residues. Between the trimmed V and J ends, which lost 5 bases and 1 base, there was a span of 11 bases. CDR1 is SGHTA and CDR2 is FQGTGA in the germline V gene. In nucleotides, the CDR3 is TGTGCCAGCAGCCCGACAGGCCTCCAAGAGACCCAGTACTTC. Residues: CASSPTGLQETQYF.

The chain links TRBV12-5 to TRBJ1-3; tentative D call: TRBD1 (6 bases). Germline V gene lookup returns CDR1 LGHNT and CDR2 FRNRAP. V was pared by 0 bases and J by 7 bases, with 10 bases between. The CDR3 is 14 amino acids. CDR3: CASGLVGGSNTIYF. The CDR3 DNA follows: TGTGCTAGTGGTTTGGTAGGGGGGTCCAACACCATATATTTT.

This clone has a handful of counts. The chain uses TRBV5-5 and TRBJ1-6, with D unresolved. With 4 bases removed from V and 5 bases from J, the gap between germline ends came to 13 bases. The CDR3 totals 15 residues. Germline CDR1 reads SGHKS; CDR2 reads YYEKEE (reference sequence). CDR3 sequence reads: CASSGIQADNSPLHF. CDR3 sequence (DNA): TGTGCCAGCAGCGGGATCCAGGCCGATAATTCACCCCTCCACTTT.

This clone was detected a few times. V and J are TRBV30 and TRBJ1-3; D unresolved. CDR3 size: 10 residues. Germline lookup yields CDR1 GTSNPN and CDR2 SVGIG (reference sequence). Trimming took off 4 bases at V and 10 bases at J, with 8 bases between the two ends. The CDR3 region has the DNA TGTGCCTGGAAAGGAAGGACCATATATTTT. Translating gives CAWKGRTIYF.

The chain is built from TRBV27 and TRBJ1-2, with D perhaps matching TRBD1 (5 bases). Per germline, CDR1 MNHEY and CDR2 SMNVEV (reference sequence). V was trimmed by 3 bases and J by 4 bases, leaving 18 bases between them. The CDR3 covers 16 residues. The chain's CDR3 is CASSFVGAGTIYGYTF. DNA of the CDR3: TGTGCCAGCAGTTTCGTTGGGGCAGGGACCATCTATGGCTACACCTTC.

The CDR3 reads CASSGTSHEQYF. The CDR3 DNA follows: TGTGCCAGCAGCGGGACTTCTCACGAGCAGTACTTC. The rearrangement joins TRBV6-1 to TRBJ2-7, with D possibly being TRBD2 (6 bases). The germline gives CDR1 MNHNS, CDR2 SASEGT. This CDR3 has 12 residues. With 6 bases removed from V and 5 bases from J, the gap between germline ends came to 11 bases.

The rearrangement links TRBV7-9 to TRBJ2-5; D may correspond to TRBD1 or TRBD2 (5 bases each). V dropped 3 bases and J dropped 3 bases, with 11 bases sitting between them. Germline V gene data show CDR1 as SEHNR and CDR2 as FQNEAQ (reference sequence). The CDR3 is made up of 14 amino acids. The CDR3 loop reads CASSFVGTEETQYF. The CDR3 DNA sequence: TGTGCCAGCAGCTTTGTAGGGACGGAAGAGACCCAGTACTTC.

This sequence joins TRBV29-1 and TRBJ1-1, with TRBD1 matching 7 bases. CDR1 and CDR2 (germline): SQVTM, ANQGSEA. This CDR3 is built from 13 residues. V lost 5 bases and J lost 4; bases outside the gene matches: 7. The CDR3 protein is CSVTTGTGTEAFF. CDR3 nucleotide sequence: TGCAGCGTTACGACAGGGACCGGCACTGAAGCTTTCTTT.

The chain recombines TRBV10-3 with TRBJ1-1; D is undetermined. This CDR3 has 14 amino acids. V was cut by 2 bases and J by 1 base, with 8 bases left in between. Germline CDR1 ENHRY, CDR2 SYGVKD. The chain's CDR3 is CAISESIWNTEAFF. For the CDR3, the DNA is TGTGCCATCAGTGAGAGTATATGGAACACTGAAGCTTTCTTT.

CDR3 coding DNA: TGTGCCAGCAGTTACTCGGGCGCAGACGCTCAGCCCCAGCATTTT. This encodes CASSYSGADAQPQHF. V is TRBV6-6 and J is TRBJ1-5; the D is unclear. Looked up from germline, CDR1 is MNHNY and CDR2 is SVGAGI (reference sequence). The CDR3 runs 15 residues. Trimming pared 0 bases from V and 6 bases from J, leaving 12 bases between.

V is TRBV7-2 and J is TRBJ2-7, with D perhaps TRBD2 (6 bases). The CDR3 is made up of 14 amino acids. The V end lost 5 bases, the J end lost 6 bases, and 17 bases lay between the germline ends. Per the germline V gene, CDR1 is SGHTA and CDR2 is FQGNSA. The CDR3 protein is CASSPRRDSGEQYF. The CDR3 DNA reads TGTGCCAGCAGCCCACGGCGGGATAGCGGCGAGCAGTACTTC.

V and J are TRBV4-2 and TRBJ2-6; perhaps TRBD2 as D (7 bases). Germline-derived CDR1 and CDR2 are LGHNA and YNFKEQ. V was shortened by 4 bases and J by 2 bases, with 12 bases between the two germline ends. This CDR3 comprises 16 residues. CDR3: CASSRGGATGANVLTF. CDR3 nucleotide sequence: TGTGCCAGCAGCCGAGGGGGGGCCACTGGGGCCAACGTCCTGACTTTC.

The J gene is TRBJ1-2, the V gene TRBV28; D is unresolved. CDR1 is MDHEN and CDR2 is SYDVKM in the germline V gene. CDR3 length equals 14 residues. Trimming stripped 1 base from V and 2 bases from J, with 8 bases between. CDR3 sequence reads: CASSLYGPNYGYTF. CDR3 nucleotides: TGTGCCAGCAGTTTATACGGACCAAACTATGGCTACACCTTC.

The chain combines TRBV29-1 with TRBJ1-2; TRBD1 is a possible D gene (6 bases). Per the germline V gene, CDR1 is SQVTM and CDR2 is ANQGSEA. The CDR3 consists of 14 residues. Trimming pared 5 bases from V and 6 bases from J, leaving 19 bases between. CDR3 nucleotide sequence: TGCAGCGTTCGGGGGCCGATTACAGGGAATGGCTACACCTTC. Residues: CSVRGPITGNGYTF.

The chain recombines TRBV14 with TRBJ1-3, with D perhaps TRBD1 (5 bases). The germline V and J ends were trimmed by 3 bases and 4 bases, with 16 bases remaining between them. CDR3 size: 16 residues. Per the germline V gene, CDR1 is SGHDN and CDR2 is FVKESK. The CDR3 coding sequence is TGTGCCAGCAGCCATAGACAGAGTTTGGCCGGAAACACCATATATTTT. Protein sequence: CASSHRQSLAGNTIYF.

The rearrangement links TRBV19 to TRBJ1-1, with D perhaps TRBD1 (5 bases). Germline CDR1 LNHDA, CDR2 SQIVND (reference sequence). V was shortened by 1 base and J by 3 bases, with 9 bases between the two germline ends. The CDR3 extends over 14 amino acids. The CDR3 reads CASSIGGKDTEAFF. CDR3 bases: TGTGCCAGTAGTATAGGGGGGAAGGACACTGAAGCTTTCTTT.

This chain joins TRBV7-9 and TRBJ2-5, with a tentative D call TRBD2 (5 bases). The germline V gene has CDR1 SEHNR and CDR2 FQNEAQ (reference sequence). The CDR3 spans 11 residues. V was trimmed by 8 bases and J by 3 bases, leaving 7 bases between them. Here the CDR3 DNA reads TGTGCCAGCCTGAGGGAAGAGACCCAGTACTTC. This translates into CASLREETQYF.

The DNA for the CDR3 is TGTGCCTGGAGTTCCGGGGATAGCGAAAAACTGTTTTTT. Its translation: CAWSSGDSEKLFF. V usage is TRBV30 and J usage is TRBJ1-4; D is unresolved. CDR3 length: 13 amino acids. The germline V gene encodes CDR1 GTSNPN and CDR2 SVGIG (reference sequence). The germline V and J ends were trimmed by 2 bases and 8 bases, with 12 bases remaining between them.

CDR3 region: CATSLRGQETQYF. The CDR3 nucleotides read TGTGCCACCTCCTTAAGGGGGCAAGAGACCCAGTACTTC. The gene calls are TRBV15 and TRBJ2-5, with a weak D call TRBD1 (6 bases). Trimming pared 8 bases from V and 2 bases from J, leaving 12 bases between. This CDR3 has 13 residues. Per germline, CDR1 LNHNV and CDR2 YYDKDF (reference sequence). The variable domain in full, completed from reference TRBV15 and TRBJ2-5, reads DAMVIQNPRYQVTQFGKPVTLSCSQTLNHNVMYWYQQKSSQAPKLLFHYYDKDFNNEADTPDNFQSRRPNTSFCFLDIRSPGLGDTAMYLCATSLRGQETQYFGPGTRLLVL.

This chain joins TRBV6-5 and TRBJ2-5, with 7 bases aligning to TRBD1. Germline CDR1 reads MNHEY; CDR2 reads SVGAGI. Trimming at V came to 6 bases and at J to 2 bases, leaving 6 bases not matched to a gene. The CDR3 has 14 amino acids. CDR3: CASRPSTGQETQYF. The CDR3 nucleotides are TGTGCCAGCAGACCTTCGACAGGGCAAGAGACCCAGTACTTC.

CDR3 sequence: CASSTVVGSGEQYF. In DNA, the CDR3 is TGTGCCAGCAGCACCGTCGTCGGTTCTGGAGAGCAGTACTTC. This chain links TRBV7-9 with TRBJ2-7; D call uncertain. Germline-derived CDR1 and CDR2 are SEHNR and FQNEAQ (reference sequence). The V gene lost 5 bases and the J gene lost 7 bases, with 18 bases spanning the gap. CDR3 length: 14 amino acids.

This sequence joins TRBV6-5 and TRBJ2-2, with 9 bases fitting TRBD1. The CDR3 runs 15 residues. V shed 2 bases and J 6 bases; nucleotides not matched to a gene: 4. Germline CDR1 and CDR2: MNHEY and SVGAGI. In nucleotides, the CDR3 is TGTGCCAGCAGTTACAACGACAGGGGGTCCGGGGAGCTGTTTTTT. It codes for CASSYNDRGSGELFF.

In DNA, the CDR3 is TGTGCCATCAAGGGACAGGGCCTTTCGAACACTGAAGCTTTCTTT. Translating it yields CAIKGQGLSNTEAFF. The J gene is TRBJ1-1, the V gene TRBV10-3; 9 nucleotides agree with TRBD1. CDR1 is ENHRY, CDR2 SYGVKD, per germline. The length of the CDR3 is 15 residues. Trimming cost V 7 bases and J 1 base; bases outside gene matches: 7.

This chain links TRBV5-5 with TRBJ1-2; D might be TRBD1 (5 bases). V gave up 1 base and J gave up 1 base, with 11 bases separating them. The germline CDR1 and CDR2 sequences are SGHKS and YYEKEE (reference sequence). The CDR3 covers 15 residues. DNA for the CDR3: TGTGCCAGCAGCTTGTCCGGGGCCAGTAACTATGGCTACACCTTC. Encoded protein: CASSLSGASNYGYTF.

Regarding this clone: The same CDR3 can be traced to other DNA sequences in this sample. This sequence joins TRBV6-5 and TRBJ1-1, with D possibly matching TRBD1 (5 bases). The ends were cut back, 2 bases at V and 4 bases at J, with 8 bases in the middle. The CDR3 is made up of 13 amino acids. Germline V gene sequence: CDR1 MNHEY, CDR2 SVGAGI. CDR3 residues: CASSYGGSTEAFF. The CDR3 region has the DNA TGTGCCAGCAGTTACGGGGGGAGCACTGAAGCTTTCTTT.

The gene calls are TRBV7-9 and TRBJ2-3; 9 bases fit TRBD1. There are 14 residues in the CDR3. J lost 6 bases, V lost 2 bases, and 3 bases had no gene match. Per the germline V gene, CDR1 is SEHNR and CDR2 is FQNEAQ (reference sequence). CDR3 nucleotide sequence: TGTGCCAGCAGCTTACGGACAGGGGCGGATACGCAGTATTTT. This encodes CASSLRTGADTQYF.

This chain links TRBV6-6 with TRBJ2-1; D possibly corresponds to TRBD2 (5 bases). Trimming took off 4 bases at V and 12 bases at J, with 16 bases between the two ends. This CDR3 spans 13 amino acids. CDR1 and CDR2 (germline): MNHNY, SVGAGI (reference sequence). CDR3 bases: TGTGCCAGCAGTTCCCTCATAAAAAGCGGGCAGTTCTTC. Its translation is CASSSLIKSGQFF.

J is TRBJ2-3 and V is TRBV5-1, with 11 bases lining up with TRBD2. Trimming took 0 bases from V and 6 from J; bases not matched to a gene: 3. Germline loops: CDR1 SGHRS, CDR2 YFSETQ. The CDR3 has 15 residues. The CDR3 is CASSLGLAGMDTQYF. The CDR3 DNA reads as TGCGCCAGCAGCTTGGGACTAGCGGGAATGGATACGCAGTATTTT.

V and J are TRBV4-1 and TRBJ1-1; 8 nucleotides align to TRBD1. V trimming: 0 bases; J trimming: 3 bases; junction bases outside the gene matches: 9. Germline V gene data show CDR1 as MGHRA and CDR2 as YSYEKL. This CDR3 contains 17 residues. The CDR3 protein is CASSQDRWGRGHTEAFF. The DNA for the CDR3 is TGCGCCAGCAGCCAAGATCGGTGGGGCAGGGGGCACACTGAAGCTTTCTTT.

The chain combines TRBV2 with TRBJ1-2, with TRBD1 matching 9 bases. In germline, CDR1 is SNHLY, CDR2 FYNNEI. This CDR3 has 15 residues. With 4 bases clipped from V and 7 bases from J, the junction kept 10 bases outside the gene matches. The CDR3 DNA follows: TGTGCCAGCAGTGCAACTTGGACAGGGGAAGGTGGCTACACCTTC. Protein sequence: CASSATWTGEGGYTF.

The V call is TRBV5-1, the J call TRBJ1-1; weak D call: TRBD1 (5 bases). The CDR3 is 14 amino acids. Germline assignment: CDR1 SGHRS and CDR2 YFSETQ. V dropped 3 bases and J dropped 3 bases, with 12 bases sitting between them. The CDR3 DNA reads as TGCGCCAGCAGCTCCTCGGGGCGGTACACTGAAGCTTTCTTT. It yields the protein CASSSSGRYTEAFF.